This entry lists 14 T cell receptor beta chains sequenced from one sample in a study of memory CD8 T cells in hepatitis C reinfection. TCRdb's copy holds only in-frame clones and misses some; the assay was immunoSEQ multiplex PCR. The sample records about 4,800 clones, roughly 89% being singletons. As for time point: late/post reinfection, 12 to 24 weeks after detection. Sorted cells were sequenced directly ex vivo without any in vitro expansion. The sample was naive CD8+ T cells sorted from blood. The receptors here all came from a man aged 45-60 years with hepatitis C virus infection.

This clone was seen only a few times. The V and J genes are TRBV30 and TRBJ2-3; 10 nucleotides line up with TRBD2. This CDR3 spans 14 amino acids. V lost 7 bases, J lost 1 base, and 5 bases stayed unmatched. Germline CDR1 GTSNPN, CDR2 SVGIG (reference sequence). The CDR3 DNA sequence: TGTGCCTCTGCCACTAGCGGGGGCACAGATACGCAGTATTTT. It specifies CASATSGGTDTQYF.

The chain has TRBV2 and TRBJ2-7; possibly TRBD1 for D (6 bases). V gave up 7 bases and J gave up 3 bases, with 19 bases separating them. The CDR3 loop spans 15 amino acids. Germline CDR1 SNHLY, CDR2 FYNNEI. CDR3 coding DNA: TGTGCCAGCACCGAAGGCACAGGGACCGTCTACGAGCAGTACTTC. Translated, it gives CASTEGTGTVYEQYF.

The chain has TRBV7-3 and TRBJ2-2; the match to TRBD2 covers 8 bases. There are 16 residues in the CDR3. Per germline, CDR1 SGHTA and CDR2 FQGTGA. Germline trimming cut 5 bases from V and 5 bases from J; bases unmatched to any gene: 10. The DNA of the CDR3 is TGTGCCAGCAGCCGTATAGCGGGGACGGGGACCGGGGAGCTGTTTTTT. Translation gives CASSRIAGTGTGELFF. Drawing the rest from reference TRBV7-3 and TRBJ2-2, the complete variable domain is GAGVSQTPSNKVTEKGKYVELRCDPISGHTALYWYRQSLGQGPEFLIYFQGTGAADDSGLPNDRFFAVRPEGSVSTLKIQRTERGDSAVYLCASSRIAGTGTGELFFGEGSRLTVL.

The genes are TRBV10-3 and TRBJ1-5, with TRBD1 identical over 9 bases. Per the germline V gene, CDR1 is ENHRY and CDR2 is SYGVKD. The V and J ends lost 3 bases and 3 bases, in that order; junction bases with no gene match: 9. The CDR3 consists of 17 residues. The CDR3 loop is CAISEGVDRGNNQPQHF. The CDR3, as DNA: TGTGCCATCAGTGAAGGGGTAGACAGGGGGAACAATCAGCCCCAGCATTTT.

The DNA for the CDR3 is TGTGCCAGCAGCCCTACAACTAAGGGGGCCGGGGAGCTGTTTTTT. It encodes CASSPTTKGAGELFF. The J gene is TRBJ2-2, the V gene TRBV6-5; the D gene is possibly TRBD1 (6 bases). Germline CDR1 is MNHEY and CDR2 is SVGAGI. Trimming took 6 bases from V and 6 from J, leaving 17 bases between them. The CDR3 totals 15 residues.

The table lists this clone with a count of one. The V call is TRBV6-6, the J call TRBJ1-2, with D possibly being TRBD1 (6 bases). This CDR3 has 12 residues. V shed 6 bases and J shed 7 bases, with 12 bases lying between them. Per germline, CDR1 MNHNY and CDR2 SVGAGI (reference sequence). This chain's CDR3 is CASSPEGGGYTF. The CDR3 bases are TGTGCCAGCAGCCCCGAAGGGGGTGGCTACACCTTC.

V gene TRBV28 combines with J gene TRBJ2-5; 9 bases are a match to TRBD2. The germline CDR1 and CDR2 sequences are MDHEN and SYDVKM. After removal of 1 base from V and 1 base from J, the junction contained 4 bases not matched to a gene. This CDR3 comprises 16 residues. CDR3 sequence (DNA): TGTGCCAGCAGTTTATTGACTAGCGGAACCCAAGAGACCCAGTACTTC. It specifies CASSLLTSGTQETQYF.

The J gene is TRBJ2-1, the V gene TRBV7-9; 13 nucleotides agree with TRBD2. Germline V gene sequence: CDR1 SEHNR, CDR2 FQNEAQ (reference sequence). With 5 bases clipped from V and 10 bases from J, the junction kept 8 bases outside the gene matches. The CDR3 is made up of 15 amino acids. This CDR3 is CASSPGLAGALEQFF. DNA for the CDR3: TGTGCCAGCAGCCCCGGACTAGCGGGGGCCCTGGAGCAGTTCTTC.

The CDR3 DNA reads TGTGCCAGCAGCCACCAACCGGGACAGGAAAACGGGGGGACCCAGTACTTC. Translating it yields CASSHQPGQENGGTQYF. The chain recombines TRBV7-9 with TRBJ2-5, with 8 positions matching TRBD1. Germline CDR1 is SEHNR and CDR2 is FQNEAQ (reference sequence). The V and J ends lost 5 bases and 7 bases, in that order; junction bases with no gene match: 18. The CDR3 has 17 amino acids.

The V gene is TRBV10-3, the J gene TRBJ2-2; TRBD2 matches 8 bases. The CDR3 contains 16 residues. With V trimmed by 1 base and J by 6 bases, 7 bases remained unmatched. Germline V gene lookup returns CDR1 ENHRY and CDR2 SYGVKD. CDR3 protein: CAISELAGLEAGELFF. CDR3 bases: TGTGCCATCAGTGAGTTAGCGGGACTAGAGGCCGGGGAGCTGTTTTTT.

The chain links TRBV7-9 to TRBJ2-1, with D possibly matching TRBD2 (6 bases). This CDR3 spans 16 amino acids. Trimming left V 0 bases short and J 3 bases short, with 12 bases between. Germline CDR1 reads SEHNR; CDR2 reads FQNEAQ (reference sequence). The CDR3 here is CASSLAIAEVYNEQFF. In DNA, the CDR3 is TGTGCCAGCAGCTTAGCAATAGCGGAAGTCTACAATGAGCAGTTCTTC.

CDR3 in amino acids: CASAAQGQGFNEQFF. CDR3 DNA sequence: TGTGCCAGCGCCGCCCAGGGACAGGGCTTCAATGAGCAGTTCTTC. The chain couples TRBV6-5 to TRBJ2-1, with TRBD1 matching 9 bases. The CDR3 is 15 residues long. V lost 8 bases to trimming and J lost 6 bases; unmatched junction nucleotides: 11. Germline V gene data show CDR1 as MNHEY and CDR2 as SVGAGI.

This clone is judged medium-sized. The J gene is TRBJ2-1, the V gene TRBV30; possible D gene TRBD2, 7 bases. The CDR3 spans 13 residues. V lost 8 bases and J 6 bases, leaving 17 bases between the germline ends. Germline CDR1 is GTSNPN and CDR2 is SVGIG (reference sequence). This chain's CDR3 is CAGGERDTNEQFF. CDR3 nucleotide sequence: TGTGCCGGGGGGGAGCGGGACACCAATGAGCAGTTCTTC. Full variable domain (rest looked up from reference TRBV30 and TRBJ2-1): SQTIHQWPATLVQPVGSPLSLECTVEGTSNPNLYWYRQAAGRGLQLLFYSVGIGQISSEVPQNLSASRPQDRQFILSSKKLLLSDSGFYLCAGGERDTNEQFFGPGTRLTVL.

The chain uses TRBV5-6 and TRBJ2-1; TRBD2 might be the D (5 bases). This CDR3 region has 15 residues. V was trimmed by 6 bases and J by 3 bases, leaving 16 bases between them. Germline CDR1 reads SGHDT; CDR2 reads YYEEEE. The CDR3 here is CASTRRWLGYNEQFF. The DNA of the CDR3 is TGTGCCAGCACCCGGAGGTGGCTTGGCTACAATGAGCAGTTCTTC.